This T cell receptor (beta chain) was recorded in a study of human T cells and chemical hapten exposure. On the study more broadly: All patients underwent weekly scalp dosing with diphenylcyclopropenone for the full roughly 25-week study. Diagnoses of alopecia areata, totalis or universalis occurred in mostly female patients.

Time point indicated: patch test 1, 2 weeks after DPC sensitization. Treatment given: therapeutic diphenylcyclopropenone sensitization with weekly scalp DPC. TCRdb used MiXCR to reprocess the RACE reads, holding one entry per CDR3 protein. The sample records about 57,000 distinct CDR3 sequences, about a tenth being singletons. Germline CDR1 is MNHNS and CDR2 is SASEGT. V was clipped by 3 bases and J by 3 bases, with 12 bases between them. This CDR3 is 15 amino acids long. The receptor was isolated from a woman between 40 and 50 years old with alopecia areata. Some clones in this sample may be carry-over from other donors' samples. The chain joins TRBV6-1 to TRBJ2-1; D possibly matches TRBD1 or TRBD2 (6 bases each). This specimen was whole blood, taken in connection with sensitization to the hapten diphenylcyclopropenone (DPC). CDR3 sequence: CASSEEGGNYNEQFF. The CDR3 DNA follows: TGTGCCAGCAGTGAGGAGGGGGGCAACTACAATGAGCAGTTCTTC.